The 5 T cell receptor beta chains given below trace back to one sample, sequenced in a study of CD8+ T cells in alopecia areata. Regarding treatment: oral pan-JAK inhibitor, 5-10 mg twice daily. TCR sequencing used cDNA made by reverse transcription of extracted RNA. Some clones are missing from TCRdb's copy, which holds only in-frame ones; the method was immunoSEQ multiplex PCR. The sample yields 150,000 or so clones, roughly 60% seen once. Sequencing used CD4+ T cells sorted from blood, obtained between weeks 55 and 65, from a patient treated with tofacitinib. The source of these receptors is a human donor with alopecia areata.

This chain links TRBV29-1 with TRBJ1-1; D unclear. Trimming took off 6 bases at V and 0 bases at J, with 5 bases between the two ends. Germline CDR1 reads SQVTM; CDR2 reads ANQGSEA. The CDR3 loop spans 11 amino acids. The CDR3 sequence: CSVSVNTEAFF. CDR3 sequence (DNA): TGCAGCGTGTCCGTGAACACTGAAGCTTTCTTT.

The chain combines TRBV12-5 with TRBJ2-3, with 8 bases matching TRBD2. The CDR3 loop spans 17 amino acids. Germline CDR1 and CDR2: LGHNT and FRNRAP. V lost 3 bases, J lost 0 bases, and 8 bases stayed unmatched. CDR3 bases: TGTGCTAGTGGTTTCCTCGGACTAGCAGTAAGCACAGATACGCAGTATTTT. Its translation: CASGFLGLAVSTDTQYF.

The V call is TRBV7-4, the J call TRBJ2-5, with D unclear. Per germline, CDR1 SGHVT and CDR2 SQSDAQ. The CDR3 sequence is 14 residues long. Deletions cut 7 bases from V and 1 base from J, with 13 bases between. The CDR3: CASIKFRVQETQYF. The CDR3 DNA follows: TGTGCCAGCATCAAGTTCAGAGTCCAAGAGACCCAGTACTTC.

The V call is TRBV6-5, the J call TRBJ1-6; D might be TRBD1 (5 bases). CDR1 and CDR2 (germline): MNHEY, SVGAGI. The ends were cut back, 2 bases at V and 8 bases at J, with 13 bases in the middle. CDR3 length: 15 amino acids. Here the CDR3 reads CASSYTQKGDSPLHF. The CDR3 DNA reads TGTGCCAGCAGTTACACCCAAAAAGGGGATTCACCCCTCCACTTT.

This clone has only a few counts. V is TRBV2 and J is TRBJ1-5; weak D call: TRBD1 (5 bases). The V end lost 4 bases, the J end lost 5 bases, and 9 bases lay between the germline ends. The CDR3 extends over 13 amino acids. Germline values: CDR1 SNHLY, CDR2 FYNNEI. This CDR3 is CASSVRVDQPQHF. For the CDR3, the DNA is TGTGCCAGCAGTGTCAGGGTAGATCAGCCCCAGCATTTT.